Following are 14 T cell receptor beta chains from one sample sequenced in a study of blood T cell repertoires in COVID-19. Generated by immunoSEQ multiplex PCR, the TCRdb table keeps only in-frame clones and is missing some. The sample shows more than 250,000 clones, around 84% of them seen only once. Sequenced: PBMCs or T cells enriched from blood (not recorded which). The receptors were gathered from a man aged 35 to 55 who had been exposed to COVID-19.

The gene calls are TRBV7-8 and TRBJ2-7, with D possibly matching TRBD2 (5 bases). Trimming shortened V by 2 bases and J by 7 bases, and 15 bases separated the two germline ends. The CDR3 has 14 amino acids. Germline assignment: CDR1 SGHVS and CDR2 FQNEAQ. The CDR3 protein is CASSLSSGSGEQYF. For the CDR3, the DNA is TGTGCCAGCAGCTTAAGCTCCGGATCGGGGGAGCAGTACTTC.

V usage is TRBV21-1 and J usage is TRBJ2-7; the table calls TRBD2, which could not be checked here. TRBV21-1 is labeled a pseudogene. The CDR3 runs 13 residues. CDR3 region: CASYTRGVYEQYF. The CDR3 DNA reads TGTGCCAGCTATACTCGGGGAGTTTACGAGCAGTACTTC.

The chain combines TRBV2 with TRBJ2-1; possible D gene TRBD1, 6 bases. V gave up 8 bases and J gave up 4 bases, with 12 bases separating them. The CDR3 is 13 amino acids. CDR1 is SNHLY and CDR2 is FYNNEI in the germline V gene. CDR3 residues: CASGGGLYNEQFF. The CDR3 region has the DNA TGTGCCAGCGGGGGCGGGCTTTACAATGAGCAGTTCTTC.

The V gene is TRBV9, the J gene TRBJ2-2; D unclear. Deletions cut 4 bases from V and 0 bases from J, with 4 bases between. In germline, CDR1 is SGDLS, CDR2 YYNGEE. This CDR3 has 13 amino acids. The CDR3 protein is CASSTTNTGELFF. CDR3 in DNA: TGTGCCAGCAGCACAACGAACACCGGGGAGCTGTTTTTT.

The CDR3 DNA is TGTGCCAGTAGTCCGGGACAGGGGAGTTTTTACGAGCAGTACTTC. Translating gives CASSPGQGSFYEQYF. The V gene is TRBV19, the J gene TRBJ2-7; 10 bases agree with TRBD1. Trimming cost V 5 bases and J 4 bases; bases outside gene matches: 8. CDR1 is LNHDA and CDR2 is SQIVND in the germline V gene (reference sequence). The CDR3 is made up of 15 amino acids.

This clone was seen a handful of times. The chain links TRBV19 to TRBJ2-7; the D gene is possibly TRBD1 (5 bases). CDR3 length: 13 amino acids. Trimming pared 5 bases from V and 4 bases from J, leaving 12 bases between. Germline V CDR1 and CDR2: LNHDA, SQIVND (reference sequence). In nucleotides, the CDR3 is TGTGCCAGTAGTCGGCAGGGATGGTACGAGCAGTACTTC. Protein product: CASSRQGWYEQYF.

The V call is TRBV7-2, the J call TRBJ2-1, with unresolved D. V was clipped by 2 bases and J by 6 bases, with 14 bases between them. The CDR3 length is 15 residues. Per the germline V gene, CDR1 is SGHTA and CDR2 is FQGNSA. The CDR3 nucleotides read TGTGCCAGCAGCTTATTCCAGAGGCTTCCCAATGAGCAGTTCTTC. This encodes CASSLFQRLPNEQFF.

V and J are TRBV30 and TRBJ2-2; D is undetermined. V dropped 8 bases and J dropped 4 bases, with 8 bases sitting between them. CDR3 length: 11 amino acids. Looked up from germline, CDR1 is GTSNPN and CDR2 is SVGIG (reference sequence). The CDR3 reads CAGLGTGELFF. DNA for the CDR3: TGTGCCGGGCTGGGCACCGGGGAGCTGTTTTTT.

This clone was observed a single time. The V call is TRBV9, the J call TRBJ2-7, with TRBD1 matching over 8 bases. This CDR3 is 16 amino acids long. The germline gives CDR1 SGDLS, CDR2 YYNGEE. The V gene end was trimmed by 4 bases and the J gene end by 3 bases; junction bases not matched to a gene: 12. CDR3 sequence (DNA): TGTGCCAGCAGCCCCAAGGGACAGGCGAACTACTACGAGCAGTACTTC. This encodes CASSPKGQANYYEQYF.

This chain uses TRBV11-3 with TRBJ2-7, with D possibly TRBD1 on 5 matching bases. V gave up 2 bases and J gave up 2 bases, with 13 bases separating them. The CDR3 covers 15 residues. Per germline, CDR1 SGHNT and CDR2 YENEEA. CDR3 sequence reads: CASSLSSGPTYEQYF. In nucleotides, the CDR3 is TGTGCCAGCAGCTTATCGTCAGGGCCTACCTACGAGCAGTACTTC.

This clone was seen just once. The gene calls are TRBV4-1 and TRBJ2-5, with D tentatively TRBD2 (7 bases). The CDR3 sequence is 17 residues long. With 1 base removed from V and 4 bases from J, the gap between germline ends came to 19 bases. CDR1 is MGHRA and CDR2 is YSYEKL in the germline V gene. CDR3 residues: CASSQAPPGGAGETQYF. As DNA, the CDR3 is TGCGCCAGCAGCCAAGCCCCCCCTGGGGGGGCGGGAGAGACCCAGTACTTC.

The genes are TRBV7-9 and TRBJ1-5; D call uncertain. CDR3 length equals 12 residues. Germline CDR1 reads SEHNR; CDR2 reads FQNEAQ (reference sequence). The V end lost 3 bases, the J end lost 5 bases, and 5 bases lay between the germline ends. The CDR3 DNA is TGTGCCAGCAGCTTCAGTGATCAGCCCCAGCATTTT. Encoded protein: CASSFSDQPQHF. The whole variable domain, remainder taken from reference TRBV7-9 and TRBJ1-5, is DTGVSQNPRHKITKRGQNVTFRCDPISEHNRLYWYRQTLGQGPEFLTYFQNEAQLEKSRLLSDRFSAERPKGSFSTLEIQRTEQGDSAMYLCASSFSDQPQHFGDGTRLSIL.

CDR3 loop: CASSLAAGWARNEQFF. As DNA, the CDR3 is TGTGCCAGCAGCTTAGCAGCGGGTTGGGCTAGGAATGAGCAGTTCTTC. The rearrangement joins TRBV7-9 to TRBJ2-1, with a possible D match to TRBD2 (6 bases). From germline, CDR1 is SEHNR and CDR2 FQNEAQ (reference sequence). The V end was cut by 0 bases, the J end by 7 bases, with 16 bases between. This CDR3 has 16 amino acids.

The chain couples TRBV5-6 to TRBJ2-3, with 14 bases matching TRBD2. This CDR3 has 15 residues. Unmatched junction bases numbered 6, after V lost 4 bases and J lost 8 bases. Germline assignment: CDR1 SGHDT and CDR2 YYEEEE. DNA for the CDR3: TGTGCCAGCAGCCCGGGACTAGCGGGAGAGTCTACGCAGTATTTT. This encodes CASSPGLAGESTQYF.